Sequencing of this TCR beta chain was carried out in a study of blood T cell repertoires in COVID-19. On the study more broadly: PBMCs, B-cell-depleted T cells, or T cells provided the cDNA or gDNA that made up the material.

This CDR3 is 13 amino acids long. Germline CDR1 is SGHRS and CDR2 is YFSETQ. V was pared by 9 bases and J by 6 bases, with 18 bases between. Produced via immunoSEQ multiplex PCR; TCRdb's table is partial and in-frame only. The sample has about 270,000 clones; roughly 86% are singletons. This TCR came from a middle-aged man with active or convalescent COVID-19. V gene TRBV5-1 combines with J gene TRBJ1-1; the D is unclear. The source material was peripheral blood. The CDR3 reads CATKLTETSEAFF. The CDR3 DNA is TGCGCCACCAAGCTTACAGAAACTTCTGAAGCTTTCTTT.